The clone carrying this TCR beta chain appeared a few times. Its antigen is currently unknown. This sample is drawn from a study of Graves' ophthalmopathy and Graves' hyperthyroidism. Study results and limitations: A 13-signature model separated ophthalmopathy from stable hyperthyroidism, about 88% sensitivity, 80% to 83% specificity.

Moderately to severely active ophthalmopathy under 3 months, CAS at least 3, NOSPECS at least 4. The evidence that diagnosis relied on was clinical symptoms, serum thyroxine, TRAb, thyroid ultrasound and orbital computed tomography. PBMCs were isolated by Ficoll-Paque density gradient centrifugation, using approximately 10 ml of fresh peripheral blood as the starting material. TCR beta CDR3 regions were amplified from RNA transcripts. The workflow started with a first-round RT-PCR run with HTBI primers and then moved on to a second-round multiplex PCR. TCRdb processed the multiplex PCR reads anew with MiXCR; each CDR3 protein has one entry. Here the sample spans 200,000 to 250,000 distinct CDR3 sequences, under 30% being singletons. Unmatched junction bases numbered 11, after V lost 6 bases and J lost 8 bases. The CDR3 spans 15 residues. Germline lookup yields CDR1 MNHEY and CDR2 SVGEGT.

The chain recombines TRBV6-2 or TRBV6-3 with TRBJ2-2; 8 nucleotides match TRBD2. Material for sequencing was peripheral blood. This clonotype originated in a man aged 50-59 years with Graves' ophthalmopathy. CDR3 nucleotides: TGTGCCAGCAGGACCGTCCGAGCGGGAGTTGGGGAGCTGTTTTTT. As protein: CASRTVRAGVGELFF.